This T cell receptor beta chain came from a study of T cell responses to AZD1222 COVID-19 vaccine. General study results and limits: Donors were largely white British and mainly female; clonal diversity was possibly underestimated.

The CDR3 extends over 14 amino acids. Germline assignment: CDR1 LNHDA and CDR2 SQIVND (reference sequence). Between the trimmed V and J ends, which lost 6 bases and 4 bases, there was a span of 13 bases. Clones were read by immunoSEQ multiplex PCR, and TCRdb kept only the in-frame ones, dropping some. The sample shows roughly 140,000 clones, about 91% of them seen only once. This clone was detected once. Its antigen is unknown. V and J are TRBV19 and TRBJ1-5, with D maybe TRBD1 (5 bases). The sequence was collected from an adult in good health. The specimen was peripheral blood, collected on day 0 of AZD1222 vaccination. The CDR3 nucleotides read TGTGCCAGTAGGTTGGGGGGGAGAAATCAGCCCCAGCATTTT. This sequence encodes CASRLGGRNQPQHF.